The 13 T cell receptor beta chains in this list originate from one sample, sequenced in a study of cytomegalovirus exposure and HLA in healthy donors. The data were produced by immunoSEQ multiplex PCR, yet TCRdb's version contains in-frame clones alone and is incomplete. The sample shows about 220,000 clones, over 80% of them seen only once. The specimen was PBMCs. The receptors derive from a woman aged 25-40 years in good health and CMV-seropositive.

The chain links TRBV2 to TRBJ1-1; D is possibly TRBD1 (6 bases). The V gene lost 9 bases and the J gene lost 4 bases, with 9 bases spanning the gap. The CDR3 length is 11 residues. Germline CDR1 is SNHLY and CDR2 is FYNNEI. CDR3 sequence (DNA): TGTGCCAGGAGGGGGGGCACTGAAGCTTTCTTT. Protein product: CARRGGTEAFF.

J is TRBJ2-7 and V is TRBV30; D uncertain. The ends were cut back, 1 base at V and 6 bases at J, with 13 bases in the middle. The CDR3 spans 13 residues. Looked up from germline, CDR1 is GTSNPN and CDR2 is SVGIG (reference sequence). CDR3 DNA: TGTGCCTGGAGTGCTGGCCTCCCCTCCGAGCAGTACTTC. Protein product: CAWSAGLPSEQYF.

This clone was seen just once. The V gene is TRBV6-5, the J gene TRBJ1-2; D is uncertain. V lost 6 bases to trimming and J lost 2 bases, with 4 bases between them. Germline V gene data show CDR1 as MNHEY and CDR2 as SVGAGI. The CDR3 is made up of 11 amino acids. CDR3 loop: CASRKNYGYTF. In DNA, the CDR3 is TGTGCCAGCAGGAAGAACTATGGCTACACCTTC.

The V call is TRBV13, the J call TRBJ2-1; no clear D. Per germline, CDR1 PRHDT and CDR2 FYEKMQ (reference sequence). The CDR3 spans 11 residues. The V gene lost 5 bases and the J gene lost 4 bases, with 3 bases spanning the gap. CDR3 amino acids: CASSEYNEQFF. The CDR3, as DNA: TGTGCCAGCAGCGAATACAATGAGCAGTTCTTC.

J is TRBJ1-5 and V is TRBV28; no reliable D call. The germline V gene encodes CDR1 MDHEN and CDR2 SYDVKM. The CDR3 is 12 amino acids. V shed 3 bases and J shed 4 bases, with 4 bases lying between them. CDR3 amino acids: CASSLWNQPQHF. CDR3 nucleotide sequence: TGTGCCAGCAGTTTGTGGAATCAGCCCCAGCATTTT.

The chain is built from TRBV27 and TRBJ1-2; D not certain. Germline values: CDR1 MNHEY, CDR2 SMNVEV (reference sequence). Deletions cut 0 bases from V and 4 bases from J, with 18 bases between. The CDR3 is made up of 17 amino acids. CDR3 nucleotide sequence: TGTGCCAGCAGTTTATCGACGGGCGGAGCCCTAATCTATGGCTACACCTTC. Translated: CASSLSTGGALIYGYTF.

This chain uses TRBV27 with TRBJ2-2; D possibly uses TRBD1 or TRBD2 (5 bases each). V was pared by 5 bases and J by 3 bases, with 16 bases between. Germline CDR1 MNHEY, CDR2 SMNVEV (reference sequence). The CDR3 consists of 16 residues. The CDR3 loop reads CASSGTPDSYTGELFF. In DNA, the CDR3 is TGTGCCAGCAGTGGGACCCCGGACTCATACACCGGGGAGCTGTTTTTT.

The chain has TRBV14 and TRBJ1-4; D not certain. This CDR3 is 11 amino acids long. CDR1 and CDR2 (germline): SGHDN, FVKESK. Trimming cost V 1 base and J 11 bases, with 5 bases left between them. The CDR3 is CASSQGLKLFF. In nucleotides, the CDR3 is TGTGCCAGCAGCCAAGGCCTGAAACTGTTTTTT.

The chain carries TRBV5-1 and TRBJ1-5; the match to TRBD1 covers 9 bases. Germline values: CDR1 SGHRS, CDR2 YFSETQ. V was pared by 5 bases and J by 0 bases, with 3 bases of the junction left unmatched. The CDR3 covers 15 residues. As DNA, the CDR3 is TGCGCCAGCAGACAGGGGGCTGATAGCAATCAGCCCCAGCATTTT. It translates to CASRQGADSNQPQHF.

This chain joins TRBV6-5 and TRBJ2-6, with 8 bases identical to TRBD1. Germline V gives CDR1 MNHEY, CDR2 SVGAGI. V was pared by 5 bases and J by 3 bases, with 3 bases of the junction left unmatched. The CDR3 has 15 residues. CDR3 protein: CASSQGAGGANVLTF. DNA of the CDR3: TGTGCCAGCAGTCAGGGGGCAGGTGGGGCCAACGTCCTGACTTTC.

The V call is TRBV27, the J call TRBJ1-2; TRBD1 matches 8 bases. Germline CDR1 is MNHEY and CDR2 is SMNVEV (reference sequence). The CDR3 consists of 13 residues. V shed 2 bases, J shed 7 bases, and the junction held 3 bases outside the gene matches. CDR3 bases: TGTGCCAGCAGTTTAGGACAGGGCGGTGGCTACACCTTC. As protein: CASSLGQGGGYTF.

The CDR3 bases are TGTGCCAGCAGCATCACGGACGAGCAGTTCTTC. It is translated as CASSITDEQFF. The chain is built from TRBV9 and TRBJ2-1; D not resolved. Germline V gene lookup returns CDR1 SGDLS and CDR2 YYNGEE. With 4 bases removed from V and 10 bases from J, the gap between germline ends came to 9 bases. CDR3 length: 11 residues.

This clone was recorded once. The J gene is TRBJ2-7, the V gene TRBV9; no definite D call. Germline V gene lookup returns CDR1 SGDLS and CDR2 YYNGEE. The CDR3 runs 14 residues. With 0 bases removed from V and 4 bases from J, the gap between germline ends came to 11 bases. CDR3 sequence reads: CASSVVPRTYEQYF. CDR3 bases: TGTGCCAGCAGCGTAGTCCCCCGGACGTACGAGCAGTACTTC.